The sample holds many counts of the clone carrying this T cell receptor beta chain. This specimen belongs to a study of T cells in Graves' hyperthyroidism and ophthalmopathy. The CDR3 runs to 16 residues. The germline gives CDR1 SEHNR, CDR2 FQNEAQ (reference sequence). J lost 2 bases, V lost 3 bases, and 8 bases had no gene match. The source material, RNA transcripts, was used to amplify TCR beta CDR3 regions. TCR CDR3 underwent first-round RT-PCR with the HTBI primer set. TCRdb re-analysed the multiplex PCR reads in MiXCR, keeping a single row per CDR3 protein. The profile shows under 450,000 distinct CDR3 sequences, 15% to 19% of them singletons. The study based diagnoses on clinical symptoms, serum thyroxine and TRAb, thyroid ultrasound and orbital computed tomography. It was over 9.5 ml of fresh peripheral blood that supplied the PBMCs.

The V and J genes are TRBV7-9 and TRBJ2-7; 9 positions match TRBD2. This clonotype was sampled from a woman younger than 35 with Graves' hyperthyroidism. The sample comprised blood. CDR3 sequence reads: CASSLIRSGRTYEQYF. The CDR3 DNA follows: TGTGCCAGCAGCTTGATTCGTAGCGGGAGAACCTACGAGCAGTACTTC.